This note documents a single T cell receptor beta chain sequence. PCR primers comprised 60 Vbeta and 13 Jbeta primers. TCRdb's copy holds only in-frame clones and misses some; the assay was immunoSEQ multiplex PCR. This sample has about 110,000 clones; 65% to 85% occur once, and the top ten carry 2.5% to 3%. The data were obtained in a study of cytomegalovirus exposure and HLA in healthy donors. CDR1 MNHEY and CDR2 SMNVEV come from the germline V gene (reference sequence). The CDR3 runs 15 residues. The trim removed 2 bases at V and 5 bases at J, leaving 7 bases unmatched. The chain joins TRBV27 to TRBJ1-1; 8 positions agree with TRBD1. Sequencing input: PBMCs. This clonotype was sampled from a male donor in good health and CMV-seropositive. The CDR3 protein is CASSLGQGGWTEAFF. The CDR3 nucleotides read TGTGCCAGCAGTTTAGGACAGGGCGGGTGGACTGAAGCTTTCTTT.